The 5 T cell receptor beta chains presented below share a single source sample, sequenced in a study of monozygotic twins with cystic fibrosis (dated by TCRdb to the early 2020s). The library was built by means of the immunoSEQ multiplex PCR assay. The table comes from immuneACCESS by way of TCRdb, which keeps in-frame sequences with V and J called. Part of the clones is missing from these tables; in studies checked, under half for an unresolved V gene and the rest for unknown reasons. Across this sample there are 35,000 or so clones, with 84% seen only once. The ten largest clones add up to about 1.8% of the sample. The sample was blood. The receptors stem from a girl aged 2 to 10 with cystic fibrosis.

The chain employs TRBV4-3 and TRBJ2-5; 10 positions match TRBD1. This CDR3 is built from 16 residues. CDR1 LGHNA and CDR2 YSLEER come from the germline V gene. V dropped 1 base and J dropped 5; count of bases not matched to a gene: 7. The CDR3 loop reads CASSQAGTGVRETQYF. Here the CDR3 DNA reads TGCGCCAGCAGCCAAGCAGGGACAGGGGTTAGGGAGACCCAGTACTTC.

This rearrangement joins TRBV6-1 to TRBJ2-1, with D tentatively TRBD1 (5 bases). V gave up 1 base and J gave up 9 bases, with 13 bases separating them. Germline CDR1 MNHNS, CDR2 SASEGT. The CDR3 consists of 14 residues. DNA for the CDR3: TGTGCCAGCAGTGAAGTTGTGGGGCTGGGTGAGCAGTTCTTC. It specifies CASSEVVGLGEQFF.

The chain combines TRBV5-1 with TRBJ1-3, with D perhaps TRBD1 (6 bases). The germline CDR1 and CDR2 sequences are SGHRS and YFSETQ. V was pared by 0 bases and J by 0 bases, with 10 bases between. This CDR3 region has 16 residues. For the CDR3, the DNA is TGCGCCAGCAGCTTGGCGGGGGCCTTCTCTGGAAACACCATATATTTT. Translated, it gives CASSLAGAFSGNTIYF.

This chain uses TRBV19 with TRBJ2-7, with TRBD1 identical over 9 bases. Germline loops: CDR1 LNHDA, CDR2 SQIVND (reference sequence). With V trimmed by 5 bases and J by 0 bases, 14 bases remained unmatched. The length of the CDR3 is 18 residues. The CDR3 nucleotides are TGTGCCAGTAGTCGGGGACAGGGAGTAAGGGGGGACTCCTACGAGCAGTACTTC. Amino acid sequence: CASSRGQGVRGDSYEQYF.

The DNA for the CDR3 is TGTGCCAGCAGCTTAATCTTCCAGGGGCCCTACGAGCAGTACTTC. Its translation is CASSLIFQGPYEQYF. The J gene is TRBJ2-7, the V gene TRBV7-8; maybe TRBD1 (6 bases). CDR1 SGHVS and CDR2 FQNEAQ come from the germline V gene. V dropped 2 bases and J dropped 2 bases, with 13 bases sitting between them. CDR3 size: 15 residues.